This entry describes one T cell receptor beta chain. This clonotype was observed at least ten times. No cognate antigen has been identified for it. The record has no base qualities; no much larger clone is one base away. This sample stems from a study of regulatory T cells in long-lasting Graves disease (dated by TCRdb to 2020 to 2023). For the study in its entirety: In the newly diagnosed Graves' disease group, patients had been taking antithyroid drugs for less than 3 months. The study was registered as a clinical trial and conducted in China. A total of about 33 samples underwent TCR sequencing: about 13 from persistent and around 20 from newly diagnosed Graves' disease patients. This study used TCR sequencing and RNA sequencing of peripheral blood to compare persistent Graves' disease patients against newly diagnosed Graves' disease patients.

Results and caveats for the whole study, not just this receptor: Preferential use of TRBV28, TRBJ1-2 and TRBJ2-5 was observed in persistent disease, whereas TRBV20-1 and TRBJ2-1 were favored in newly diagnosed disease. Patients with persistent disease shared more public clonotypes (fewer than 3,000) than newly diagnosed patients did (roughly 970). The authors acknowledged the small sample size as a limitation that may reduce accuracy. The study examined only peripheral blood because the primary lesion, thyroid tissue, could not be accessed. Persistent Graves' disease patients showed lower TCR Shannon entropy and fewer highly expanded clones than newly diagnosed patients, suggesting clonal expansion. Only the TCR beta chain was sequenced and analyzed.

The library was prepared using multiplex PCR. The listed sequencing device is Illumina HiSeq 4000. TCR beta libraries were built with iRepertoire HTBI primers and Arm-PCR amplification of CDR3 regions. Gel purification was performed on PCR products prior to sequencing. On the authors' methods: Across samples, around 58 TRBV and 15 or so TRBJ segments were identified and used for gene usage analysis of CDR3 amino acid clonotypes. Filtered high-quality paired reads were merged into contigs using COPE and FqMerger. BLAST was used to align contigs to IMGT TRBV, TRBD and TRBJ reference genes, and CDR3 was defined according to IMGT. Highly expanded clones were defined as clonotypes with a frequency above 0.1%. Shannon entropy was used to measure repertoire diversity, and the Gini coefficient was used to measure V-J evenness. A clonotype was considered public if more than one individual shared it. TCRdb trimmed public reads at Q25 via fastp, called clones via MiXCR and kept in-frame beta chains. CDR3 protein sequences are deduplicated, and each keeps its most common genes and DNA. The V and J calls and clone size are TCRdb's, not the authors'. This sample is represented by about 540,000 distinct CDR3 sequences; less than 15% of them were singletons. Roughly 10% of the sample rests with the top ten.

CDR1 is given as SQVTM and CDR2 as ANQGSEA, both from the germline V gene. The CDR3 runs 14 amino acids, cysteine and phenylalanine included. Just the 42-base CDR3 DNA is kept, in frame starting at base 1. V ends up 1 base short and J 4 bases short, with an unmatched junction base count of 6. The sample's time point, from its label and the paper: newly diagnosed GD, antithyroid drugs for less than 3 months. For both TCR sequencing and RNA sequencing, RNA was extracted from PBMCs in TRIzol. Graves' disease was diagnosed according to American Thyroid Association guidelines. Recruitment of patients was carried out at an endocrinology department in Xi'an, China. From each patient, about 8.9 milliliters of peripheral blood was collected into an EDTA anticoagulant tube. Ficoll Paque Plus density gradient separation was used to isolate PBMCs, and no further T cell sorting was performed. An Agilent 2100 Bioanalyzer and agarose gel were used to assess RNA quality, and a NanoDrop 2000 was used to measure RNA concentration.

A further study also used this sample, focusing on T cells in Graves' hyperthyroidism and ophthalmopathy. Looking at the second paper: Stable Graves' hyperthyroidism was defined as no progression to ophthalmopathy during 18 months of follow-up. Hyperthyroidism patients were newly diagnosed, with disease duration under 2 months, and aged 18 to 65 years. Exclusion was applied to patients with uncontrolled infections, other autoimmune diseases, pregnancy or lactation. Clinical symptoms, serum thyroxine and TRAb, thyroid ultrasound, and orbital computed tomography formed the basis for the diagnoses. The first round of RT-PCR for the TCR CDR3 was performed with the HTBI primer set and the Qiagen OneStep RT-PCR kit. Most expanded thyroid clonotypes (frequency above 0.001) were also detected in blood, a finding suggesting that blood repertoires may reflect thyroid immune responses. Ophthalmopathy was separated from stable hyperthyroidism by a 13 V-J signature model, with approximately 89% sensitivity and around 81% specificity obtained in cross-validation and 80%/75% obtained in testing. In validation, progression to ophthalmopathy was predicted by the model with more than 65% sensitivity and approximately 78% specificity, a median of approximately 6.5 months before onset. To identify distinguishing TCR V-J signatures, a discovery cohort of about a hundred patients was used, comprising 40 to 45 with Graves' ophthalmopathy and some 57 with stable Graves' hyperthyroidism. Whether ophthalmopathy could be predicted prospectively was tested in an independent validation cohort made up of roughly 19 hyperthyroidism patients plus 17 patients who later progressed to ophthalmopathy. The 95 to 100 discovery patients were randomly split 7:3 into training and test sets. In several Graves' hyperthyroidism patients, the study also compared T-cell repertoires from thyroid tissue with T-cell repertoires from blood. After sampling, hyperthyroidism patients received methimazole starting at 30 mg daily, and ophthalmopathy patients received high-dose intravenous methylprednisolone. Libraries were constructed in a second round of multiplex PCR, after which size selection and purification were performed. The libraries were sequenced on an Illumina HiSeq2000 using paired-end 100 bp reads. Raw data were processed with SOAPnuke, discarding reads with adapters, uncalled bases, mean Phred below 15, or no exact constant-primer or identifier match. COPE v1.2.5 was used to merge the high-quality paired reads, and each unique nucleotide sequence was defined as a clonotype. MiTCR v1.1 was used to align the clonotypes against IMGT TRBV, TRBD and TRBJ reference segments. Analysis was restricted to V-J combinations with a frequency above 0.0001, which covered 98% to 99.2% of repertoires. The TCS score was defined as the ratio of F50 (clonal expansion) to E x V (chaos), calculated using BLOSUM62-based TCRdist between CDR3 peptides within each V-J. Welch's t-statistics and random forest reduced 500 to 650 V-J features to about 13, which were used in a naive Bayes classifier (R e1071). No statistical method was used to fix the sample size in advance, and group allocation was not hidden from the investigators. TCR Vbeta CDR3 sequencing of roughly 140 peripheral blood samples (43 ophthalmopathy, 70 to 85 hyperthyroidism and approximately 17 progressor patients) is reported in the paper.

The rearranged chain carries TRBV29-1 and TRBJ1-1; 7 central bases correspond to TRBD1. The TCR originated in a man aged 25-45 years with Graves disease. Donor details come from another sample of the same person, matched by shared clones. Sequencing used peripheral blood mononuclear cells (PBMCs), obtained at new diagnosis, from a patient treated with antithyroid drugs. The sequence in DNA is TGCAGCGTTGAAGTCGGACAGGAACTCACTGAAGCTTTCTTT. Its product reads: CSVEVGQELTEAFF.